These 3 T cell receptor beta chains came from one sample sequenced in a study of shared clonotypes between healthy human individuals. The repertoire was sequenced with immunoSEQ multiplex PCR; TCRdb's copy has only in-frame clones and lacks some. This sample yields approximately 2,000,000 clones, of which about 90% are seen a single time; more than 0.35% belongs to the top ten. Material: naive CD4+ T cells from PBMCs. Subset specified: CD45RA+ positively selected. The receptors were gathered from a man aged 18 to 29 in good health. Some clones in this sample may be carry-over from other donors' samples.

This clone has just one count. The rearrangement joins TRBV28 to TRBJ2-6; the D gene is possibly TRBD2 (5 bases). Trimming took off 5 bases at V and 0 bases at J, with 11 bases between the two ends. CDR3 length: 16 amino acids. Germline loops: CDR1 MDHEN, CDR2 SYDVKM. CDR3 bases: TGTGCCAGCAGTCCGCCCGCGGGCTCTGGGGCCAACGTCCTGACTTTC. Translation: CASSPPAGSGANVLTF.

The chain recombines TRBV21-1 with TRBJ2-5; the table's D call TRBD1 went unverified against the DNA. TRBV21-1 is deemed a pseudogene. The CDR3 consists of 17 residues. The CDR3 DNA sequence: TGTGCCAGCAGCAAAGAAGAAGGCAGGGGGCTCCAAGAGACCCAGTACTTC. Its translation is CASSKEEGRGLQETQYF.

The rearrangement links TRBV28 to TRBJ1-2; TRBD1 aligns across 7 bases. Germline loops: CDR1 MDHEN, CDR2 SYDVKM. The V gene end was trimmed by 3 bases and the J gene end by 4 bases; junction bases not matched to a gene: 8. CDR3 size: 15 residues. As DNA, the CDR3 is TGTGCCAGCAGTTTTTCGGGACAGCTGTCCTATGGCTACACCTTC. It codes for CASSFSGQLSYGYTF.